This T cell receptor beta chain is drawn from a study of blood T cells in healthy people across ages. The CDR3 spans 14 residues. The V and J ends lost 6 bases and 9 bases, in that order; junction bases with no gene match: 10. Germline CDR1 reads MDHEN; CDR2 reads SYDVKM. For the second PCR, which ran for roughly 6 to 12 cycles, a sample-barcoded 5' primer and a J-beta primer mix were used. TCRdb passed the 5' RACE reads through MiXCR, listing each CDR3 protein once. This table holds 350,000 to 450,000 distinct CDR3 sequences, roughly half found once. The sample consisted of blood. This TCR was recovered from a man aged 55-75 years in good health. The chain is built from TRBV28 and TRBJ1-2; TRBD1 aligns across 10 bases. The CDR3 nucleotides are TGTGCCAGCAGCGCGACAGGGGGCCGCTTGAGCTACACCTTC. The encoded protein is CASSATGGRLSYTF.